This T cell receptor beta chain is drawn from a study of human T cells and chemical hapten exposure. Study-wide context: For sensitization, 2% DPC was applied to an approximately 2 cm by approximately 2 cm patch of upper inner arm skin. Slight differences in pooled library volume were the main source of varying TCR yields across samples.

This CDR3 is built from 14 residues. V lost 5 bases and J lost 5; bases outside the gene matches: 4. CDR1 and CDR2 (germline): SEHNR, FQNEAQ (reference sequence). Comment on this clonotype: Its target is unknown.

Time point here: pre-sensitization, week 0. Treatment: therapeutic diphenylcyclopropenone sensitization with weekly scalp DPC. Those who donated were patients with alopecia, 18 to 70 years of age, and suitable for DPC. In TCRdb, the RACE reads were re-called with MiXCR into one record per CDR3 protein. This sample has fewer than 70,000 distinct CDR3 sequences, with roughly 6.7% found just once. The study, taken as a whole, reports: Donors were affected by alopecia, so their immune reaction might vary from that of healthy individuals.

The origin of this receptor is a woman aged 25 to 45 with alopecia areata. Some clones in this sample may be carry-over from other donors' samples. V gene TRBV7-9 combines with J gene TRBJ1-1, with TRBD1 identical over 11 bases. Sequencing used whole blood, obtained in connection with sensitization to the hapten diphenylcyclopropenone (DPC). The CDR3 region is CASSVDRGLTEAFF. Written as DNA, the CDR3 is TGTGCCAGCAGCGTGGACAGGGGGCTTACTGAAGCTTTCTTT.